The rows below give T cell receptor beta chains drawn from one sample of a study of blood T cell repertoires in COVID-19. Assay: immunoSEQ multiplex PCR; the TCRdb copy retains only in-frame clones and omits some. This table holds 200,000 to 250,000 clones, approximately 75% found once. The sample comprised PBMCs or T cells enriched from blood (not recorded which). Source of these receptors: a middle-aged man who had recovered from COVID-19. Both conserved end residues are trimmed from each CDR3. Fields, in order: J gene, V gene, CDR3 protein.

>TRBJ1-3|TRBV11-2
ASSSGSTGNTIY
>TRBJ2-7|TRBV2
ASSSQGLHEQY
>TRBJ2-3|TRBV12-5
ASGSSGGYTDTQY
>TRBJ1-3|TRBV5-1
ASSQDTAGGNTIY
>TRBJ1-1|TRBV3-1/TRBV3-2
ASRPGQGSRLITEAF
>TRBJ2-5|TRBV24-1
ATSDLSGGFETQY
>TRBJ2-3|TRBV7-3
ASSLGISTDTQY
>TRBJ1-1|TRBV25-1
ASRTESNTEAF
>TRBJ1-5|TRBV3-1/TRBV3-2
ASSQDGGHSNQPQH
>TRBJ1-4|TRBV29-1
SFQTGQGGKLF
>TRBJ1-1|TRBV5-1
ASSITGLGTEAF
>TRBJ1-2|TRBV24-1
ATSEAGWNYGYT
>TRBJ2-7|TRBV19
ARSLPPTSGSSYEQY
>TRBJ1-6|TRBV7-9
ASSLGQGFYNSPLH
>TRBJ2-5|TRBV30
AWIPGGETQY
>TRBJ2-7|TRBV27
ASSGRGRGEQY
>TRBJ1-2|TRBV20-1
SGPTEYGYT
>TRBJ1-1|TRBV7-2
ASSLVGGVNTEAF
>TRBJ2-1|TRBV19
ASSPGSGRGHNEQF